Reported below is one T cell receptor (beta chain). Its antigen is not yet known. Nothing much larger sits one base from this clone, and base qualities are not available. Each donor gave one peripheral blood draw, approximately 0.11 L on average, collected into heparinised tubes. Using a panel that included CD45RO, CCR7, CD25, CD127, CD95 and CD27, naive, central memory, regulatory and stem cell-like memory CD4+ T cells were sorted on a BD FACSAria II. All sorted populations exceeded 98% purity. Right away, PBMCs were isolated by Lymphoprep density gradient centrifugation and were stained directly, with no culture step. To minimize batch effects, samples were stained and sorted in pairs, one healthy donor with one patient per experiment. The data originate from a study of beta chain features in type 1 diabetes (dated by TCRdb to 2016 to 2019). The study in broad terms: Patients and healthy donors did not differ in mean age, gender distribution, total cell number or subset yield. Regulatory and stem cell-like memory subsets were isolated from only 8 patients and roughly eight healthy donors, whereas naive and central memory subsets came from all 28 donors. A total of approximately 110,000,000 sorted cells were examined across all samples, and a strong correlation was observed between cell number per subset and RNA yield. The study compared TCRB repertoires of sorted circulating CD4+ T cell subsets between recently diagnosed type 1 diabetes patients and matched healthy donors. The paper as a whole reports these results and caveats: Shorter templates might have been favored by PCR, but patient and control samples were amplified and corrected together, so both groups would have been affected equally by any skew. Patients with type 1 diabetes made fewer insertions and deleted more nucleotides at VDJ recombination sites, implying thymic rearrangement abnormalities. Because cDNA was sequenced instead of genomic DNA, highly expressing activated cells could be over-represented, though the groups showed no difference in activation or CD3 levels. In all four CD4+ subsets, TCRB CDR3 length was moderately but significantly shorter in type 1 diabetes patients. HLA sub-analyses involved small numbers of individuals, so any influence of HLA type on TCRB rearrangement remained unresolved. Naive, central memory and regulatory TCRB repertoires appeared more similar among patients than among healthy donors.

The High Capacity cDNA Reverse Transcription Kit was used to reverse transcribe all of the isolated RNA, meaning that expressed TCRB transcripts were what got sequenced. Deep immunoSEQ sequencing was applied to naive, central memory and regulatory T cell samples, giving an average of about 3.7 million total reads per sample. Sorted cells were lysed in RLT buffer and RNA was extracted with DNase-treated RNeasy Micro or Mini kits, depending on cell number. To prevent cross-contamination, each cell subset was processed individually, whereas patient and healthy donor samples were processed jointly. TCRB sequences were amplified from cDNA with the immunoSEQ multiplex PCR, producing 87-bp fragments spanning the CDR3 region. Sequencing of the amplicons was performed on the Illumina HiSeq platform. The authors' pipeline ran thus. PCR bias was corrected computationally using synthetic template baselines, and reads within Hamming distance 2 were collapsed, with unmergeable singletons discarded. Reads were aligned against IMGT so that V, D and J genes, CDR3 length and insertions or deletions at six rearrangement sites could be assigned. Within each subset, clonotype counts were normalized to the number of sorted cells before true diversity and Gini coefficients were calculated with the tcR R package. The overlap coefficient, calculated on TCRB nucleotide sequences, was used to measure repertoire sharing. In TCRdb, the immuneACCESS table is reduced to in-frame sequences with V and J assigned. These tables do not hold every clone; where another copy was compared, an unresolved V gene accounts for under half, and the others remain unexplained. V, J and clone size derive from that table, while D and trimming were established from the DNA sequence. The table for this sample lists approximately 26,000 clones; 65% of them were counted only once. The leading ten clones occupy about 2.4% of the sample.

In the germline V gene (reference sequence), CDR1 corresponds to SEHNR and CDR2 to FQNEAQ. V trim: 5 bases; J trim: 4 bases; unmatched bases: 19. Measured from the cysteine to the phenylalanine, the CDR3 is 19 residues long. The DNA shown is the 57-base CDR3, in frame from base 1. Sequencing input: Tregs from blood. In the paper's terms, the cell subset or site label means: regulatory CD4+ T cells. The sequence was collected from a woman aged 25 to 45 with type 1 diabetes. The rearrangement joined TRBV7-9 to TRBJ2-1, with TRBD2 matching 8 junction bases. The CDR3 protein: CASSPTDGRALPAYNEQFF. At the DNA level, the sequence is TGTGCCAGCAGCCCTACGGACGGGAGGGCCCTTCCCGCTTACAATGAGCAGTTCTTC.